Each of the 15 T cell receptor beta chains below was sequenced from the same sample in a study of cytomegalovirus exposure and HLA in healthy donors. Profiled with immunoSEQ multiplex PCR; TCRdb holds only in-frame clones, not every one. This repertoire shows around 160,000 clones, 84% found once; its top ten account for 10%. The sequencing input was PBMCs. The receptors stem from a man aged 30 to 39 in good health and CMV-seropositive.

This chain connects TRBV4-1 to TRBJ2-1; 8 nucleotides line up with TRBD1. The ends lost 4 bases at V and 4 bases at J; junction bases unmatched: 18. CDR1 and CDR2 (germline): MGHRA, YSYEKL. The CDR3 loop spans 19 amino acids. In nucleotides, the CDR3 is TGCGCCAGCAGCCTAAGACTCCCGGGACAGGTCTTATCGTACAATGAGCAGTTCTTC. Its protein is CASSLRLPGQVLSYNEQFF.

This chain joins TRBV19 and TRBJ1-6; 9 bases are a match to TRBD1. The CDR3 runs to 13 residues. CDR1 and CDR2 (germline): LNHDA, SQIVND (reference sequence). Germline trimming cut 5 bases from V and 8 bases from J; bases unmatched to any gene: 1. DNA of the CDR3: TGTGCCAGTAGTCGGGACAGGGATTCACCCCTCCACTTT. Translated: CASSRDRDSPLHF.

The rearrangement joins TRBV20-1 to TRBJ1-2, with unresolved D. The V end lost 7 bases, the J end lost 8 bases, and 14 bases lay between the germline ends. This CDR3 contains 11 residues. Germline V gene sequence: CDR1 DFQATT, CDR2 SNEGSKA (reference sequence). The CDR3 bases are TGCAGTGGTTCGGCGGCAAGCGGCTACACCTTC. Residues: CSGSAASGYTF.

The chain joins TRBV9 to TRBJ1-2; TRBD1 matches 7 bases. The germline gives CDR1 SGDLS, CDR2 YYNGEE. V lost 1 base and J lost 0; bases outside the gene matches: 12. This CDR3 region has 18 residues. The CDR3 is CASSVRQGVSPPNYGYTF. The CDR3, as DNA: TGTGCCAGCAGCGTAAGGCAGGGGGTTTCTCCCCCTAACTATGGCTACACCTTC. Based on the CDR3 plus reference TRBV9 and TRBJ1-2, the full variable domain is DSGVTQTPKHLITATGQRVTLRCSPRSGDLSVYWYQQSLDQGLQFLIQYYNGEERAKGNILERFSAQQFPDLHSELNLSSLELGDSALYFCASSVRQGVSPPNYGYTFGSGTRLTVV.

The chain has TRBV15 and TRBJ1-4; 9 nucleotides agree with TRBD1. The junction had 12 bases not matched to a gene; V was cut back by 5 bases and J by 8 bases. Germline lookup yields CDR1 LNHNV and CDR2 YYDKDF (reference sequence). The CDR3 is made up of 16 amino acids. The CDR3 DNA reads as TGTGCCACCAGCCCGAACGACAGGGGGACATGGGAAAAACTGTTTTTT. Encoded protein: CATSPNDRGTWEKLFF.

The rearrangement links TRBV18 to TRBJ2-1; tentatively, D is TRBD1 (5 bases). The CDR3 has 14 amino acids. Trimming left V 0 bases short and J 6 bases short, with 9 bases between. The germline V gene encodes CDR1 KGHSH and CDR2 LQKENI. The CDR3 is CASSPPPGLNEQFF. CDR3 DNA sequence: TGTGCCAGCTCACCACCCCCAGGGCTCAATGAGCAGTTCTTC.

The V gene is TRBV6-1, the J gene TRBJ2-7, with D perhaps matching TRBD2 (6 bases). Trimming cost V 6 bases and J 2 bases, with 17 bases left between them. This CDR3 has 15 residues. Germline CDR1 MNHNS, CDR2 SASEGT. The CDR3 DNA reads TGTGCCAGCAGAACCGGGACTGGAAACACCTACGAGCAGTACTTC. This encodes CASRTGTGNTYEQYF.

This clone was found once. The CDR3 sequence is CASSQDNRYNEQFF. For the CDR3, the DNA is TGTGCCAGCAGCCAAGATAACCGGTACAATGAGCAGTTCTTC. The genes are TRBV4-2 and TRBJ2-1; D is unclear. V was clipped by 0 bases and J by 4 bases, with 7 bases between them. This CDR3 contains 14 residues. The germline gives CDR1 LGHNA, CDR2 YNFKEQ.

The V and J genes are TRBV19 and TRBJ2-3; 10 bases agree with TRBD2. Per germline, CDR1 LNHDA and CDR2 SQIVND (reference sequence). The CDR3 has 16 amino acids. V was pared by 7 bases and J by 6 bases, with 13 bases of the junction left unmatched. CDR3 amino acids: CASTLTSGTLGDTQYF. As DNA, the CDR3 is TGTGCCAGTACTCTTACTAGCGGGACGCTGGGCGATACGCAGTATTTT.

The chain combines TRBV6-1 with TRBJ2-7; 9 bases align to TRBD1. V trimming: 7 bases; J trimming: 2 bases; junction bases outside the gene matches: 6. The CDR3 spans 14 residues. Per germline, CDR1 MNHNS and CDR2 SASEGT. The CDR3 nucleotides read TGTGCCAGCACCGGGACAGGGACAACCTACGAGCAGTACTTC. Encoded protein: CASTGTGTTYEQYF.

This clone was recorded a few times. This chain joins TRBV19 and TRBJ2-7, with TRBD2 matching 7 bases. The CDR3 contains 13 residues. Trimming took 9 bases from V and 6 from J; bases not matched to a gene: 11. Per germline, CDR1 LNHDA and CDR2 SQIVND (reference sequence). CDR3 nucleotides: TGTGCCAGCCAAGGGAGGGGCTCATCCGAGCAGTACTTC. Residues: CASQGRGSSEQYF.

Turning to this clone: One end of the junction fails to match germline, which may point to a read error. The chain combines TRBV7-7 with TRBJ2-1; 9 bases match TRBD2. Germline CDR1 reads SSHAT; CDR2 reads FNYEAQ (reference sequence). This CDR3 has 16 amino acids. CDR3 bases: TGTGCTAGCAGCTTAGCGCTTGGCGGGAGGGCCGACGAGCAGTTCTTC. Its translation: CASSLALGGRADEQFF.

The chain joins TRBV18 to TRBJ2-3; a weak D match, TRBD2 (7 bases). CDR1 KGHSH and CDR2 LQKENI come from the germline V gene. The CDR3 covers 16 residues. Trimming stripped 2 bases from V and 5 bases from J, with 17 bases between. The CDR3 coding sequence is TGTGCCAGCTCACCATCTGGGGGGGGCCGCAGAGATACGCAGTATTTT. As protein: CASSPSGGGRRDTQYF.

The J gene is TRBJ2-3, the V gene TRBV10-1, with TRBD1 matching 10 bases. This CDR3 spans 15 amino acids. The germline gives CDR1 WNHNN, CDR2 SYGVQD (reference sequence). V shed 5 bases, J shed 4 bases, and the junction held 6 bases outside the gene matches. CDR3 loop: CASSWTGGRADTQYF. The CDR3 DNA follows: TGCGCCAGCAGTTGGACAGGGGGTCGCGCAGATACGCAGTATTTT.

The CDR3 DNA is TGCAGCGTTGAGGAGCGGGAGGACACAGATACGCAGTATTTT. It codes for CSVEEREDTDTQYF. This chain uses TRBV29-1 with TRBJ2-3; TRBD2 matches at 9 bases. The V segment lost 3 bases and the J segment 2 bases; nucleotides outside the gene matches: 3. Germline CDR1 reads SQVTM; CDR2 reads ANQGSEA. There are 14 residues in the CDR3.